This TCR beta chain comes out of a study of T cells in Graves' hyperthyroidism and ophthalmopathy. The germline V gene has CDR1 MNHEY and CDR2 SVGEGT. Between the trimmed V and J ends, which lost 6 bases and 5 bases, there was a span of 17 bases. The CDR3 sequence is 14 residues long. Pregnant or lactating patients were excluded, as were those with uncontrolled infection or other autoimmune disease. Researchers amplified the TCR beta CDR3 regions from RNA transcripts. Carried out on the TCR CDR3, a first-round RT-PCR used the HTBI primer set. TCRdb re-derived calls from the multiplex PCR reads in MiXCR, one entry per CDR3 protein. This sample has 600,000 to 650,000 distinct CDR3 sequences; roughly 16% occur once, and the top ten carry less than 4.5%. Whole-study results and caveats: Ophthalmopathy was predicted by the model a median of 6.5 months ahead of onset.

The sample holds a few counts of this clonotype. Its antigen is still unknown. This chain joins TRBV6-2 or TRBV6-3 and TRBJ2-7; D perhaps matches TRBD2 (5 bases). This TCR came from a woman aged 25 to 39 with Graves' hyperthyroidism. Sequenced input: blood. The CDR3 DNA follows: TGTGCCAGCAGCTCGGGGTTTTCAAGTAACGAGCAGTACTTC. Translated, it gives CASSSGFSSNEQYF.